This T cell receptor (beta chain) came from a study of technical replicates of blood from several donors. Measured with immunoSEQ multiplex PCR; TCRdb has only the in-frame clones, and not every one. This sample has 67,000 or so clones, with nearly 97% found just once. Deletions cut 0 bases from V and 5 bases from J, with 17 bases between. This CDR3 has 16 residues. Germline V gives CDR1 SGHRS, CDR2 YFSETQ. The chain employs TRBV5-1 and TRBJ2-5; TRBD2 might be the D (5 bases). This clonotype originated in a human donor in good health. Sequenced input: T cells isolated from PBMCs. The CDR3 loop reads CASSLVSGSSGETQYF. The CDR3 region has the DNA TGCGCCAGCAGCTTGGTTTCGGGGAGTTCTGGGGAGACCCAGTACTTC.